The following is a T cell receptor beta chain sequence with its context. Its antigen is currently unknown. Assay: immunoSEQ multiplex PCR; the TCRdb copy retains only in-frame clones and omits some. The table lists tens of thousands of clones, roughly 90% of them singletons. The data originate from a study of graft-versus-host responses after intestinal transplantation. Study background: Transplant recipients had multivisceral, liver-intestinal, or isolated intestinal grafts. The whole recipient group had anti-thymocyte globulin induction followed by tacrolimus and steroids for approximately three years.

V shed 8 bases and J shed 6 bases, with 19 bases lying between them. Germline V CDR1 and CDR2: MNHNS, SASEGT. This CDR3 is built from 14 residues. The receptor was isolated from a human donor who received an intestinal transplant. Source: unstimulated CD4+ T cells sorted from spleen or lymph node cells, taken before intestinal transplant. This chain connects TRBV6-1 to TRBJ1-2; D may be TRBD1 (6 bases). CDR3 sequence reads: CASGGRGFQNGYTF. CDR3 DNA sequence: TGTGCCAGCGGGGGGCGGGGGTTTCAGAATGGCTACACCTTC.